The sequence of this T cell receptor (beta chain) was determined in a study of CD8+ T cells in alopecia areata. Study-wide context: Tofacitinib administration to treated patients was oral, at 5 to 10 mg twice daily.

Sequencing used cDNA as its template, made by extracting RNA and reverse transcribing it. The table came from immunoSEQ multiplex PCR; TCRdb's copy has only in-frame clones and leaves some out. The sample holds over 150,000 clones, approximately 62% seen once. A note on this clone: The antigen remains unidentified.

Notes on the study in general: Patients showed less clear TCR sequence sharing than mice, possibly partly because of HLA diversity. Sequences from scalp samples also cover resident alphabeta T cells of normal skin.

This material consisted of CD4+ T cells sorted from blood, taken at week 0. The clonotype originates from a human donor with alopecia areata.

CDR3 protein: CASSQQGMNTEAFF. DNA for the CDR3: TGTGCCAGCAGCCAACAGGGGATGAACACTGAAGCTTTCTTT. This chain joins TRBV7-2 and TRBJ1-1; 7 positions match TRBD1. The CDR3 has 14 residues. Germline-derived CDR1 and CDR2 are SGHTA and FQGNSA. V lost 5 bases and J lost 0; bases outside the gene matches: 3.